This T cell receptor beta chain derives from a study of blood T cells in healthy people across ages. J was trimmed by 4 bases and V by 4 bases; bases with no gene match: 9. The CDR3 length is 15 residues. From germline, CDR1 is MDHEN and CDR2 SYDVKM. This clonotype was seen many times. A sample-barcoded 5' primer and a J-beta primer mix were used in a second PCR of roughly 7 to 12 cycles. In TCRdb, the 5' RACE reads were re-called with MiXCR into one record per CDR3 protein. Among about 780,000 distinct CDR3 sequences, 35% to 50% were seen once, and the ten largest hold 15% to 20%. The rearrangement joins TRBV28 to TRBJ2-7; 8 bases are a match to TRBD1. The receptor comes from an older man in good health. The sample consisted of blood. CDR3 sequence reads: CASSSGTGQAYEQYF. CDR3 DNA sequence: TGTGCCAGCAGTTCAGGCACGGGACAGGCTTACGAGCAGTACTTC.